The clone carrying this TCR beta chain was counted many times. Its antigen is currently unknown. This sample was included in a study of CD8+CD57+ T cells in acquired aplastic anemia. The wider study: Sorted cells (CD4+ and CD8+) yielded DNA amounts that averaged around 3.1 ug.

Study-wide points: Sharing between patients and controls was observed for around 30 CD8+ CDR3 sequences. Significance was not reached for CD8+ Simpson's diversity between patients and controls.

Previously, flow cytometry had revealed CD8+CD57+ cell expansion in the patients chosen for sequencing. Genomic DNA templated the TCR beta VDJ and CDR3 profiling. Each CDR3 protein gets one entry after TCRdb re-called the reads with MiXCR. Counted here are about 290,000 distinct CDR3 sequences, around three fifths occurring once; the ten biggest clones make up 1.3%. V lost 2 bases to trimming and J lost 1 base, with 5 bases between them. The CDR3 is 13 residues long. Germline CDR1 reads MNHNY; CDR2 reads SVGAGI (reference sequence). The sequencing input was sorted CD4+, CD8+, or CD8+CD57+ T cells (not recorded which) from PBMCs. The chain couples TRBV6-6 to TRBJ1-1; unclear D gene. This clonotype originated in a human donor with aplastic anemia. CDR3 residues: CASSYLENTEAFF. The DNA for the CDR3 is TGTGCCAGCAGTTACCTGGAGAACACTGAAGCTTTCTTT.